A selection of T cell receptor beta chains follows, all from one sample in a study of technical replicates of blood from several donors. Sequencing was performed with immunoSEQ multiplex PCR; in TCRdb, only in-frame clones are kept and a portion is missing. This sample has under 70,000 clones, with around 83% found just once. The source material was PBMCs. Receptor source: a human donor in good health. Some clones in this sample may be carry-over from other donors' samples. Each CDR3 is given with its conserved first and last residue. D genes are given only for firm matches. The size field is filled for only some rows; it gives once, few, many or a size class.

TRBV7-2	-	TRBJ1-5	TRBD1	TGTGCCAGCAGCCCCCAGACAGGGGCCAATCAGCCCCAGCATTTT	CASSPQTGANQPQHF
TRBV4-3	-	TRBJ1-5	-	TGCGCCAGCAGCCAAGAGGAGCGACAGCCCCAGCATTTT	CASSQEERQPQHF
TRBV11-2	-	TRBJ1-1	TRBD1	TGTGCCAGCAGCGCCTGGGACAGCCGCACTGAAGCTTTCTTT	CASSAWDSRTEAFF
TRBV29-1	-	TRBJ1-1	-	TGCAGCGTTTTACAGGGTTCCACTGAAGCTTTCTTT	CSVLQGSTEAFF
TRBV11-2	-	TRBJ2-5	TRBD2	TGTGCCAGCAGCGACTTCCCTCGACGACTAGCGGGGGGTGTAGAGACCCAGTACTTC	CASSDFPRRLAGGVETQYF
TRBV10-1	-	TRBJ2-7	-	TGCGCCAGCAGTGAGTGGGACTGGCACTCCTACGAGCAGTACTTC	CASSEWDWHSYEQYF
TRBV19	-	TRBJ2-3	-	TGTGCCAGTAGTACCTCTCTAGCGCATCCTAGCACAGATACGCAGTATTTT	CASSTSLAHPSTDTQYF
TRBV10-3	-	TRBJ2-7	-	TGTGCCATCAATCAGGGCGGTATCTCCTACGAGCAGTACTTC	CAINQGGISYEQYF
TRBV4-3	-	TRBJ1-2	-	TGCGCCAGCAGCCAAGATCCAGAGGGTACCTATGGCTACACCTTC	CASSQDPEGTYGYTF
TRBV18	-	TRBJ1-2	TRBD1	TGTGCCAGCTCACCAGAGCCGGGACAGCCCTATGGCTACACCTTC	CASSPEPGQPYGYTF
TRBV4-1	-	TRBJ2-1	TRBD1	TGCGCCAGCAGCCGGCCAGGGGGCTACAATGAGCAGTTCTTC	CASSRPGGYNEQFF
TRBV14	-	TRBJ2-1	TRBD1	TGTGCCAGCAGCCAGGGGACAGGGTACCACAATGAGCAGTTCTTC	CASSQGTGYHNEQFF
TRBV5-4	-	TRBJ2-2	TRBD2	TGTGCCAGCAGCGTACCAGCGGGAGTCTCAACCGGGGAGCTGTTTTTT	CASSVPAGVSTGELFF
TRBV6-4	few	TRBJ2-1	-	TGTGCCAGCAGTGAAGGGGGGGACTACAATGAGCAGTTCTTC	CASSEGGDYNEQFF
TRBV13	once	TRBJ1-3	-	TGTGCCAGCAGCCCGGGACAAACAAAAGGAAACACCATATATTTT	CASSPGQTKGNTIYF
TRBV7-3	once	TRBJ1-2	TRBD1	TGTGCCAGCAGCTTAGGACAGGGGAAGTCCTATGGCTACACCTTC	CASSLGQGKSYGYTF
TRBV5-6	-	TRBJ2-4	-	TGTGCCAGCAGCTTGGTGTCCTTAGCCAAAAACATTCAGTACTTC	CASSLVSLAKNIQYF
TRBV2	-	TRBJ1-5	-	TGTGCCAGCGGGAGGGATAGCAATCAGCCCCAGCATTTT	CASGRDSNQPQHF
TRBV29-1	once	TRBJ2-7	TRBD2	TGCAGCGCTCTACTAGCGGGGGTCTCCTACGAGCAGTACTTC	CSALLAGVSYEQYF
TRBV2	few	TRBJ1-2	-	TGTGCCAGTGGGGGGGCAGACGGCTACACCTTC	CASGGADGYTF
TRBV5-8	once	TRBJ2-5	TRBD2	TGTGCCAGCAGCCCGGGACTAGCGGGTCATATCGGGGAGACCCAGTACTTC	CASSPGLAGHIGETQYF
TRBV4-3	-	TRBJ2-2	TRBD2	TGCGCCAGCAGCCACGGACTAGCGGGAGTTTCCGGGGAGCTGTTTTTT	CASSHGLAGVSGELFF
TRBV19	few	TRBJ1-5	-	TGTGCCAGTACCCAGGGGCAGTTCAATCAGCCCCAGCATTTT	CASTQGQFNQPQHF
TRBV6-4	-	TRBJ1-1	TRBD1	TGTGCCAGCAGCCTACAGGGGGGGACTGAAGCTTTCTTT	CASSLQGGTEAFF
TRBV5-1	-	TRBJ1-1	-	TGCGCCAGCAGCTCACCATTGACAGGAGGTGGGAACACTGAAGCTTTCTTT	CASSSPLTGGGNTEAFF
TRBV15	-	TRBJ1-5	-	TGTGCCACCAGCAGAGTAGGGCAGGGTGGCAATCAGCCCCAGCATTTT	CATSRVGQGGNQPQHF
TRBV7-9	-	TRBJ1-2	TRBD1	TGTGCCAGCAGCTTAACGGACAGGGGCTATGGCTACACCTTC	CASSLTDRGYGYTF
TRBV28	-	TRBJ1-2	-	TGTGCCAGCAGTTTTGTTGGTGAGGGAGTAAACTATGGCTACACCTTC	CASSFVGEGVNYGYTF
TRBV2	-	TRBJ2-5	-	TGTGCCAGCAGTGAGTCGTCCGGGATCTACGAGACCCAGTACTTC	CASSESSGIYETQYF
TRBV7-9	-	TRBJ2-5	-	TGTGCCAGCAGCGAGGGGGGACAGAGTTTTGGGGAGACCCAGTACTTC	CASSEGGQSFGETQYF
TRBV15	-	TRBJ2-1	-	TGTGCCACCAGCAGAGATCGACTACTCGACAATGAGCAGTTCTTC	CATSRDRLLDNEQFF
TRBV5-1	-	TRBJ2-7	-	TGCGCCAGCAGCCAGGAGGGTCCCTACGAGCAGTACTTC	CASSQEGPYEQYF
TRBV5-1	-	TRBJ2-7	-	TGCGCCAGCAGCTTGGACAACGTGCGGGCCTACGAGCAGTACTTC	CASSLDNVRAYEQYF
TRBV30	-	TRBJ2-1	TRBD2	TGTGCCCTCCAGAACAGCGGGAGGGGGGAGCAGTTCTTC	CALQNSGRGEQFF
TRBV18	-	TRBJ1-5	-	TGTGCCAGCTCACCAACTTTCTTCGATGCCCAGCATTTT	CASSPTFFDAQHF
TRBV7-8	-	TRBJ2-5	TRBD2	TGTGCCAGCAGCTTAGTGCTAGCGGGGCTAAAAGAGACCCAGTACTTC	CASSLVLAGLKETQYF